These T cell receptor beta chains were read from a single sample in a study of blood T cells in healthy people across ages. MiXCR was run by TCRdb on the 5' RACE reads, yielding one entry per CDR3 protein. This table holds around 1,700,000 distinct CDR3 sequences, approximately 30% found once. The sequenced sample consisted of blood. These receptors all come from a woman in her 30s in good health. The CDR3 runs from the conserved cysteine through the conserved F or W. The D gene is left open where the match is weak. Clone size is not always given. Where it is, it says once, few, many or a class for expanded clones.

CSVTRDAGSYGYTF	TGCAGCGTCACCAGGGACGCTGGGAGCTATGGCTACACCTTC	few	TRBV29-1	TRBJ1-2	-
CSVGSGDEQFF	TGCAGCGTTGGATCAGGGGATGAGCAGTTCTTC	many	TRBV29-1	TRBJ2-1	-
CASWKSGGITDTQYF	TGTGCCAGCTGGAAGTCAGGGGGTATCACAGATACGCAGTATTTT	few	TRBV2	TRBJ2-3	TRBD1
CASSYGTATNEKLFF	TGTGCCAGCAGTTATGGGACCGCAACTAATGAAAAACTGTTTTTT	many	TRBV6-5	TRBJ1-4	-
CASAGTAPLTEQYF	TGTGCCAGTGCCGGGACAGCGCCCTTAACCGAGCAGTACTTC	-	TRBV28	TRBJ2-7	TRBD1
CAGSWGVNTGELFF	TGTGCCGGCAGCTGGGGAGTGAACACCGGGGAGCTGTTTTTT	-	TRBV7-2	TRBJ2-2	-
CASSQDQPGLGGQTFF	TGCGCCAGCAGCCAAGATCAGCCAGGGCTCGGGGGGCAGACTTTCTTT	-	TRBV4-1	TRBJ1-1	-
CASSEMAQGSSPLHF	TGTGCCAGCAGCGAAATGGCTCAGGGAAGTTCACCCCTCCACTTT	few	TRBV7-2	TRBJ1-6	-
CSVFGWGEKLFF	TGCAGTGTTTTTGGTTGGGGGGAAAAACTGTTTTTT	-	TRBV20-1	TRBJ1-4	-
CATSDSVIGYTF	TGTGCCACCAGTGATTCCGTTATTGGCTACACCTTC	-	TRBV24-1	TRBJ1-2	-
CASSLQGRSSQPQHF	TGTGCCAGCAGTTTGCAGGGAAGGAGTAGTCAGCCCCAGCATTTT	few	TRBV28	TRBJ1-5	-
CASAAGTSPHEQYF	TGTGCCAGCGCAGCCGGGACTAGTCCCCACGAGCAGTACTTC	-	TRBV6-4	TRBJ2-7	TRBD2
CASSFWLASDNEQFF	TGTGCCAGCAGCTTCTGGCTAGCGTCTGACAATGAGCAGTTCTTC	few	TRBV5-5	TRBJ2-1	-
CSGERETQYF	TGCAGTGGGGAGAGGGAGACCCAGTACTTC	-	TRBV20-1	TRBJ2-5	-
CASGDRGLTNEKLFF	TGTGCTAGTGGGGACAGGGGTCTGACTAATGAAAAACTGTTTTTT	few	TRBV12-5	TRBJ1-4	TRBD1
CASSDRGGAWGTQYF	TGTGCCAGCAGTGATCGCGGGGGGGCCTGGGGGACCCAGTACTTC	few	TRBV2	TRBJ2-5	TRBD2
CASSQGQAYTGELFF	TGTGCCAGCAGCCAAGGACAGGCTTACACCGGGGAGCTGTTTTTT	-	TRBV14	TRBJ2-2	-
CASSPPEAGGADTQYF	TGTGCCAGCTCACCACCGGAAGCGGGGGGCGCAGATACGCAGTATTTT	-	TRBV18	TRBJ2-3	TRBD2
CASSLVAGGQYEQYF	TGTGCCAGCAGCCTGGTAGCGGGGGGGCAATACGAGCAGTACTTC	many	TRBV3-1	TRBJ2-7	TRBD2
CASRWTGGNTEAFF	TGTGCCAGCAGATGGACAGGGGGGAACACTGAAGCTTTCTTT	few	TRBV6-5	TRBJ1-1	TRBD1
CSARELGSRGTSDTQYF	TGCAGTGCTAGAGAGTTGGGTAGCCGGGGGACCTCAGATACGCAGTATTTT	few	TRBV20-1	TRBJ2-3	-
CASSPTGGPQYF	TGTGCCAGCAGCCCCACAGGGGGACCCCAGTACTTC	many	TRBV5-5	TRBJ2-5	TRBD1
CASTTPLRNTEAFF	TGTGCCAGCACCACGCCCCTAAGGAACACTGAAGCTTTCTTT	-	TRBV7-2	TRBJ1-1	-
CASSLLPTGSGNTIYF	TGCGCCAGCAGCTTGTTACCGACAGGGTCTGGAAACACCATATATTTT	-	TRBV5-1	TRBJ1-3	TRBD1
CASSLAQGMRTEAFF	TGTGCCAGCAGCTTAGCACAGGGGATGAGGACTGAAGCTTTCTTT	-	TRBV7-6	TRBJ1-1	TRBD1